This T cell receptor (beta chain) was profiled in a study of T cells after yellow fever vaccination. In its sample, this clonotype was seen a few times. The CDR3 is 16 amino acids. V was clipped by 7 bases and J by 4 bases; unmatched bases: 7. Template switching by 5'RACE produced TCR cDNA, adding a universal primer site and UMIs. TCRdb redid the calling of the 5' RACE reads with MiXCR, one entry per CDR3 protein. In the table there are 450,000 to 650,000 distinct CDR3 sequences, around an eighth of which are singletons. Sequencing used PBMCs, obtained on the day of the yellow fever booster vaccination. This TCR derives from a man aged 25 to 40 who received the YFV17D yellow fever vaccine. This chain links TRBV12-3 or TRBV12-4 with TRBJ2-2; 12 nucleotides match TRBD1. CDR3 loop: CASTTGQGASTGELFF. In nucleotides, the CDR3 is TGTGCCAGCACTACGGGACAGGGGGCTAGCACCGGGGAGCTGTTTTTT.